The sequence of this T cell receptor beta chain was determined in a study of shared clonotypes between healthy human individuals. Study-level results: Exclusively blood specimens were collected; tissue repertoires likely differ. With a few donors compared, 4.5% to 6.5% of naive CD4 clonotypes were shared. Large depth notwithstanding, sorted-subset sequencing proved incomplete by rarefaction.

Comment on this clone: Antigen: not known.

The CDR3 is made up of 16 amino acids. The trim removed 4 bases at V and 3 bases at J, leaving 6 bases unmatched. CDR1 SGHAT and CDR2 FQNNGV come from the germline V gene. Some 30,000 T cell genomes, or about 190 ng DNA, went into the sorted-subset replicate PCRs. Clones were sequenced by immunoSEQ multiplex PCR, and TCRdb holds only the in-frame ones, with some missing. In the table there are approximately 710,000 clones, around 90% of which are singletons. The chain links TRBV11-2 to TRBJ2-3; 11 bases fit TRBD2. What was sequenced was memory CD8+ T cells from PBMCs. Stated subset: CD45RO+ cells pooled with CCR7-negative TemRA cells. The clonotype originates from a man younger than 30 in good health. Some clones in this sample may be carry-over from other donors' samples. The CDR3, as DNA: TGTGCCAGCAGCTCCCTTACTAGCGGGAGTACAGATACGCAGTATTTT. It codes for CASSSLTSGSTDTQYF.